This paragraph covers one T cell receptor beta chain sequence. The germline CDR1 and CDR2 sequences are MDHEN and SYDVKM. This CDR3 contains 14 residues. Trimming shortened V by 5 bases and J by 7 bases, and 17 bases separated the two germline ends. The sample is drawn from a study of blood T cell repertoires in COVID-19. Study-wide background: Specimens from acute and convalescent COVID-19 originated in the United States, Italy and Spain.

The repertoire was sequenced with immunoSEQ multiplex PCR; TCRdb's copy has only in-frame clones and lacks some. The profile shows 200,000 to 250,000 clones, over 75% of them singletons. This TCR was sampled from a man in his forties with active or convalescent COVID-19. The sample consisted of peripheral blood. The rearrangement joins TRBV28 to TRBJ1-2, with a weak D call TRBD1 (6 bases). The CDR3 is CASSPLDQGGGYTF. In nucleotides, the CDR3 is TGTGCCAGCAGTCCCCTCGACCAAGGGGGTGGCTACACCTTC.